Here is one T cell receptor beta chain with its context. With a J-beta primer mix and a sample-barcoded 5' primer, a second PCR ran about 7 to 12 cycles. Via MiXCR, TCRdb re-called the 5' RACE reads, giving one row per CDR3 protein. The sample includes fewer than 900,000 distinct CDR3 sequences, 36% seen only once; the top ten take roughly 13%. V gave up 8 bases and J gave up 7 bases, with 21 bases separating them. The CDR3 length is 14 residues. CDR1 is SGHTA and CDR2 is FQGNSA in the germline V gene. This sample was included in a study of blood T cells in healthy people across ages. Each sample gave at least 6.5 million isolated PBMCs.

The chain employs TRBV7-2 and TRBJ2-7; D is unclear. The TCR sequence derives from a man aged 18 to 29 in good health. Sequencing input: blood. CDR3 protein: CASRVRVLINEQYF. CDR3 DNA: TGTGCCAGCCGGGTCCGGGTTTTAATCAATGAGCAGTACTTC.